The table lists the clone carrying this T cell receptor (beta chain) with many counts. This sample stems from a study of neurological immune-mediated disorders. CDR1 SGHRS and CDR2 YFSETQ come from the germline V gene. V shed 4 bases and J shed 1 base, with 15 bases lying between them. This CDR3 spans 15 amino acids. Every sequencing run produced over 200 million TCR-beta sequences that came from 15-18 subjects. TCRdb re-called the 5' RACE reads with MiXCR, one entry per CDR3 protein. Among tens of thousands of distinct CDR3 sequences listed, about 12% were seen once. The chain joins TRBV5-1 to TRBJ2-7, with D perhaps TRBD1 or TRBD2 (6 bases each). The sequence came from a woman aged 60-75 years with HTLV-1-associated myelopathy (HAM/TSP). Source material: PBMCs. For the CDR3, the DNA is TGCGCCAGCAGCGGAGGGGGATTGGCGTCCTACGAGCAGTACTTC. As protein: CASSGGGLASYEQYF. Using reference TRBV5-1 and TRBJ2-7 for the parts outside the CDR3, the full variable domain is KAGVTQTPRYLIKTRGQQVTLSCSPISGHRSVSWYQQTPGQGLQFLFEYFSETQRNKGNFPGRFSGRQFSNSRSEMNVSTLELGDSALYLCASSGGGLASYEQYFGPGTRLTVT.